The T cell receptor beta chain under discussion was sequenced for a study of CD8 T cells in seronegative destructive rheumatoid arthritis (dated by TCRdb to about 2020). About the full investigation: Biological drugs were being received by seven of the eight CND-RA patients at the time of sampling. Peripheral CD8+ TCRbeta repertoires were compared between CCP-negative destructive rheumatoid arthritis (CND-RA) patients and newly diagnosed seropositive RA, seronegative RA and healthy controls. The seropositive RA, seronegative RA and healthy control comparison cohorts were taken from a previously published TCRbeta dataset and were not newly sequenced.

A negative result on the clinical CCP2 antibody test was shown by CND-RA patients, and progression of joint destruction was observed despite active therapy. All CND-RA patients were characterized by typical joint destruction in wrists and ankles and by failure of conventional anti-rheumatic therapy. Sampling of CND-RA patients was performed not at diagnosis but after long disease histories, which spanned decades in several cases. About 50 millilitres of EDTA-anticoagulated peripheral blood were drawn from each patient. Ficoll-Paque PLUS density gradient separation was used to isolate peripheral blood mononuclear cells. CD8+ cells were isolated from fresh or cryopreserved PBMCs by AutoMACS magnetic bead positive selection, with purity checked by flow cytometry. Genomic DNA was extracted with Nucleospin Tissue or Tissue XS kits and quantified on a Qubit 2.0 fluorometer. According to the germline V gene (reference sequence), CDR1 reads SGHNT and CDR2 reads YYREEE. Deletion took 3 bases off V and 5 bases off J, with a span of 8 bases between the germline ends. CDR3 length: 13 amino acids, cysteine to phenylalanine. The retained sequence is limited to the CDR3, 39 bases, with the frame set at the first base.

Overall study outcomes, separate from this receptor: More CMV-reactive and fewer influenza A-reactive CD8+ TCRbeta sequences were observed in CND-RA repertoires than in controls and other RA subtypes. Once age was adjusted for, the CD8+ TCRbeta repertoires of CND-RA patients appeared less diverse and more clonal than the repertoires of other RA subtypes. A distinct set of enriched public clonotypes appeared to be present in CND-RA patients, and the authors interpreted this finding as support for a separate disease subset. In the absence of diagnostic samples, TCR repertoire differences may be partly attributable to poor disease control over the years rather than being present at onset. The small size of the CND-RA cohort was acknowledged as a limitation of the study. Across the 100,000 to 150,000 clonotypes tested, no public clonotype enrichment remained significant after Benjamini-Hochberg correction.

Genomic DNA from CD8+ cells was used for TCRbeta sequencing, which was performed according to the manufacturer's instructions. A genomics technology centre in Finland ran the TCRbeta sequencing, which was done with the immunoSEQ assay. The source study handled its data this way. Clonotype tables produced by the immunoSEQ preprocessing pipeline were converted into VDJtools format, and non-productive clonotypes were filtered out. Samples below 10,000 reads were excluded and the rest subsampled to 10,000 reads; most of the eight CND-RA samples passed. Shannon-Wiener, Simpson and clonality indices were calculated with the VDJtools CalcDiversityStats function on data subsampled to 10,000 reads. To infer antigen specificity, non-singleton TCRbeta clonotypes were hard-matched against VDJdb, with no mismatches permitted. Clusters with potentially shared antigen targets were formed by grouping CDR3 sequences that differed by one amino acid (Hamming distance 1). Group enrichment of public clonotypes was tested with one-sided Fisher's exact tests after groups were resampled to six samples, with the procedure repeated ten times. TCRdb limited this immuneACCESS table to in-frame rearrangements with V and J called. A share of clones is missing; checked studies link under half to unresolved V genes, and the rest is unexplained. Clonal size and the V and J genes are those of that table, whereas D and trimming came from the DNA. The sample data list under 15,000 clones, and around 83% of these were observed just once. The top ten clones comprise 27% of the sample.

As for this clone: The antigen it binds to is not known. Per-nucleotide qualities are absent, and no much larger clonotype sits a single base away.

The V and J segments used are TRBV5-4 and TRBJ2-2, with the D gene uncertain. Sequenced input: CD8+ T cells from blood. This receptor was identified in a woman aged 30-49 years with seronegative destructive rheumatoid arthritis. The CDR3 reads CASSWASTGELFF. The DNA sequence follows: TGTGCCAGCAGCTGGGCCTCTACCGGGGAGCTGTTTTTT.